This T cell receptor (beta chain) came from a study of OX40 agonist ivuxolimab in advanced cancers. The overall study: Dose-escalation patients had hepatocellular carcinoma, melanoma, renal cell or head and neck cancer.

CDR1 and CDR2 from the germline V gene are MGHDK and SYGVNS. V lost 6 bases to trimming and J lost 10 bases, with 11 bases between them. The CDR3 loop spans 11 amino acids. Profiled with immunoSEQ multiplex PCR; TCRdb holds only in-frame clones, not every one. In the table there are under 20,000 clones, approximately 83% of which are singletons. This clone was detected once. What it recognizes is unknown. Whole-study results and caveats: With doses of 0.1 to 3.0 mg/kg, CD4+ and CD8+ blood T cells had undergone clonal expansion by week 6.

The specimen comprised CD4+ or CD8+ T cells sorted from blood, sampled in a trial of the OX40 agonist ivuxolimab. The chain employs TRBV25-1 and TRBJ2-3; D is unclear. This sequence was found in an adult with an advanced solid tumor such as melanoma, head and neck, liver or kidney cancer. The CDR3 region has the DNA TGTGCCAGCAGAGCCTCTCTATCGCAGTATTTT. It specifies CASRASLSQYF.